This T cell receptor beta chain was captured by sequencing in a study of shared clonotypes between healthy human individuals. Study observations and caveats: Depth was large, yet rarefaction showed that sorted-subset sequencing was incomplete.

From CD4+ cells came CD45RA+ naive and CD45RA-negative memory subsets. Worth noting for this clone: The target antigen is unknown.

In the sorted-subset replicate PCRs, approximately 200 ng DNA, 25,000 to 30,000 T cell genomes, was used. Measured with immunoSEQ multiplex PCR; TCRdb has only the in-frame clones, and not every one. Of over 1.4 million clones in the sample, 95% to 97% were seen once. V lost 6 bases, J lost 6 bases, and 15 bases lay in between. The CDR3 runs 13 residues. Germline lookup yields CDR1 SNHLY and CDR2 FYNNEI. This clonotype was obtained from a man aged 25 to 40 in good health. Source material: naive CD4+ T cells sorted from blood. Subset here: CD45RA+ positively selected. The chain carries TRBV2 and TRBJ2-7, with D hard to call. The CDR3 sequence: CASSLERQSEQYF. The CDR3 coding sequence is TGTGCCAGCAGCCTTGAGAGGCAAAGCGAGCAGTACTTC.